The rows below give T cell receptor beta chains drawn from one sample of a study of T cell responses to AZD1222 COVID-19 vaccine. Method: immunoSEQ multiplex PCR; TCRdb's copy keeps in-frame clones and lacks some. The sample lists approximately 140,000 clones; just over 90% were seen once. Source: peripheral blood, taken on day 0 of AZD1222 vaccination. These receptors all come from an adult in good health. The CDR3 runs from the conserved cysteine through the conserved F or W. A D gene is named only where the DNA matches it firmly. Clone size, where shown, is once, few, many, or a class for clones that have expanded.

d_gene,v_gene,j_gene,abundance,len,CDR3nt,CDR3aa
NA,TRBV10-2,TRBJ1-1,NA,12,TGCGCCAGCAGTGAACACAACACTGAAGCTTTCTTT,CASSEHNTEAFF
NA,TRBV15,TRBJ1-2,NA,12,TGTGCCACCAGCAGCCAGGGGTATGGCTACACCTTC,CATSSQGYGYTF
NA,TRBV2,TRBJ1-2,NA,12,TGTGCCAGCAGTGAAGGTGGTCCTGGCTACACCTTC,CASSEGGPGYTF
NA,TRBV18,TRBJ1-2,NA,13,TGTGCCAGCTCAGGTTACCTTGGGTATGGCTACACCTTC,CASSGYLGYGYTF
TRBD1,TRBV5-4,TRBJ2-1,NA,15,TGTGCCAGCAGCTGGAGAGGGGACAGGGCCCATGAGCAGTTCTTC,CASSWRGDRAHEQFF
NA,TRBV5-6,TRBJ2-7,NA,15,TGTGCCAGCAGCTTGGATCCTAGAGGGCCCTACGAGCAGTACTTC,CASSLDPRGPYEQYF
NA,TRBV11-2,TRBJ2-5,NA,13,TGTGCCAGCAGCCCCCACAGGGCAGAGACCCAGTACTTC,CASSPHRAETQYF
NA,TRBV18,TRBJ2-7,medium-sized,13,TGTGCCAGCTCACCACCGATAGTCTACGAGCAGTACTTC,CASSPPIVYEQYF
TRBD1,TRBV19,TRBJ1-3,NA,13,TGTGCCAGTAGCCCGGGACAGGGTTACACCATATATTTT,CASSPGQGYTIYF
TRBD1,TRBV2,TRBJ1-1,once,13,TGTGCCGGGAGGGGACAGGGGAGCACTGAAGCTTTCTTT,CAGRGQGSTEAFF
TRBD2,TRBV10-2,TRBJ2-1,once,17,TGCGCCAGCAGTGACCAACCACTAGCGGGAGGTTCCAATGAGCAGTTCTTC,CASSDQPLAGGSNEQFF
NA,TRBV9,TRBJ1-1,NA,13,TGTGCCAGCAGCCAGGGACAGAACACTGAAGCTTTCTTT,CASSQGQNTEAFF
NA,TRBV10-3,TRBJ1-4,NA,14,TGTGCCATCAGTGATGGCAGCCTTAATGAAAAACTGTTTTTT,CAISDGSLNEKLFF
NA,TRBV7-8,TRBJ1-6,NA,15,TGTGCCAGCAGCTTAGCCCCCTCCTATAATTCACCCCTCCACTTT,CASSLAPSYNSPLHF
NA,TRBV6-5,TRBJ2-3,NA,13,TGTGCCAGCAGTTATAAGGGCACAGATACGCAGTATTTT,CASSYKGTDTQYF
TRBD1,TRBV15,TRBJ1-2,NA,18,TGTGCCACCAGCAGAGACTTGGACAGGGGAGGGGCTAACTATGGCTACACCTTC,CATSRDLDRGGANYGYTF
TRBD2,TRBV12-3/TRBV12-4,TRBJ2-3,NA,13,TGTGCCAGCAGTTTAGGTGTTGCGGGAGTAGGGTATTTT,CASSLGVAGVGYF
NA,TRBV5-1,TRBJ1-1,NA,14,TGCGCCAGCAGCCTGGGACATAGGAACACTGAAGCTTTCTTT,CASSLGHRNTEAFF